The 18 T cell receptor beta chains given below trace back to one sample, sequenced in a study of blood T cell repertoires in COVID-19. Data came from immunoSEQ multiplex PCR; TCRdb stores just in-frame clones and leaves some out. Of under 300,000 clones listed, 80% to 90% were seen once; the top ten hold around 13%. Sample: peripheral blood. These TCRs come from a woman in her 70s with COVID-19, enrolled during active disease.

The J gene is TRBJ2-5, the V gene TRBV10-2, with D perhaps matching TRBD1 (5 bases). The germline CDR1 and CDR2 sequences are WSHSY and SAAADI. The CDR3 consists of 13 residues. V was pared by 1 base and J by 2 bases, with 5 bases between. CDR3 DNA: TGCGCCAGCAGTGAGTACAGGCAAGAGACCCAGTACTTC. Its protein is CASSEYRQETQYF.

V is TRBV13 and J is TRBJ1-3, with D perhaps TRBD1 (5 bases). CDR1 is PRHDT and CDR2 is FYEKMQ in the germline V gene (reference sequence). CDR3 length equals 14 residues. Trimming pared 2 bases from V and 2 bases from J, leaving 7 bases between. The CDR3 region has the DNA TGTGCCAGCAGCTTAATACAGGCTGGAAACACCATATATTTT. Translating gives CASSLIQAGNTIYF.

The chain couples TRBV9 to TRBJ2-5; D may be TRBD2 (6 bases). V lost 4 bases to trimming and J lost 5 bases, with 9 bases between them. CDR1 is SGDLS and CDR2 is YYNGEE in the germline V gene. The CDR3 extends over 12 amino acids. CDR3: CASSFGGETQYF. The CDR3 DNA reads as TGTGCCAGCAGCTTTGGGGGGGAGACCCAGTACTTC.

The rearrangement links TRBV4-3 to TRBJ1-2; D remains unclear. Trimming pared 3 bases from V and 4 bases from J, leaving 9 bases between. The CDR3 is made up of 13 amino acids. CDR1 and CDR2 (germline): LGHNA, YSLEER. The CDR3 is CASSQEGSYGYTF. CDR3 nucleotide sequence: TGCGCCAGCAGCCAGGAGGGTAGCTATGGCTACACCTTC.

The chain combines TRBV30 with TRBJ2-7; TRBD1 aligns across 7 bases. CDR1 and CDR2 (germline): GTSNPN, SVGIG (reference sequence). J was trimmed by 9 bases and V by 5 bases; bases with no gene match: 7. The CDR3 is made up of 11 amino acids. The CDR3 loop reads CAWAGQAGQYF. The CDR3 DNA sequence: TGTGCCTGGGCCGGACAGGCCGGGCAGTACTTC.

The chain employs TRBV4-3 and TRBJ2-6; tentatively, D is TRBD2 (5 bases). Deletions cut 0 bases from V and 2 bases from J, with 11 bases between. Looked up from germline, CDR1 is LGHNA and CDR2 is YSLEER. The CDR3 has 17 amino acids. The CDR3, as DNA: TGCGCCAGCAGCCAAGATTGGGGAGTCACTGGGGCCAACGTCCTGACTTTC. Amino acid sequence: CASSQDWGVTGANVLTF.

This clone was seen just once. This chain joins TRBV10-3 and TRBJ2-1; D call uncertain. This CDR3 spans 13 amino acids. Looked up from germline, CDR1 is ENHRY and CDR2 is SYGVKD. The V end was cut by 3 bases, the J end by 2 bases, with 5 bases between. The CDR3 here is CAISELPYNEQFF. In nucleotides, the CDR3 is TGTGCCATCAGTGAACTCCCCTACAATGAGCAGTTCTTC.

V is TRBV3-1 (or the pseudogene TRBV3-2) and J is TRBJ2-7; D is possibly TRBD1 (6 bases). In germline, CDR1 is LGHDT, CDR2 YNNKEL (reference sequence). V shed 7 bases and J shed 2 bases, with 12 bases lying between them. The CDR3 extends over 13 amino acids. Here the CDR3 reads CASTLRGTYEQYF. The CDR3, as DNA: TGTGCCAGCACCCTAAGGGGGACCTACGAGCAGTACTTC.

This sequence joins TRBV19 and TRBJ2-3; tentatively, D is TRBD1 (5 bases). CDR3 size: 15 residues. Germline V gives CDR1 LNHDA, CDR2 SQIVND (reference sequence). V lost 5 bases and J 4 bases, leaving 16 bases between the germline ends. The CDR3 DNA is TGTGCCAGTAGTGACCCCCAGGGTCGTGCAGATACGCAGTATTTT. Protein: CASSDPQGRADTQYF. The whole variable domain, remainder taken from reference TRBV19 and TRBJ2-3, is DGGITQSPKYLFRKEGQNVTLSCEQNLNHDAMYWYRQDPGQGLRLIYYSQIVNDFQKGDIAEGYSVSREKKESFPLTVTSAQKNPTAFYLCASSDPQGRADTQYFGPGTRLTVL.

The gene calls are TRBV2 and TRBJ1-2; tentatively, D is TRBD1 (6 bases). Germline assignment: CDR1 SNHLY and CDR2 FYNNEI. The CDR3 has 14 residues. V lost 3 bases and J 4 bases, leaving 12 bases between the germline ends. CDR3 sequence: CASSDRTESYGYTF. The CDR3 DNA reads as TGTGCCAGCAGTGACAGGACAGAATCCTATGGCTACACCTTC.

This chain links TRBV2 with TRBJ1-5; 7 bases line up with TRBD1. The CDR3 is made up of 16 amino acids. The J segment lost 0 bases and the V segment lost 3 bases, leaving 5 bases of the junction unmatched. Germline lookup yields CDR1 SNHLY and CDR2 FYNNEI. DNA of the CDR3: TGTGCCAGCAGTGAGAGGGGACAGAATAGCAATCAGCCCCAGCATTTT. The encoded protein is CASSERGQNSNQPQHF.

The chain is built from TRBV28 and TRBJ2-7, with TRBD1 matching 9 bases. The CDR3 spans 13 residues. The junction had 3 bases not matched to a gene; V was cut back by 6 bases and J by 3 bases. CDR1 and CDR2 from the germline V gene are MDHEN and SYDVKM. The CDR3 sequence is CASSRTGVYEQYF. CDR3 DNA: TGTGCCAGCAGCCGGACAGGGGTCTACGAGCAGTACTTC.

The chain has TRBV9 and TRBJ2-3; D possibly corresponds to TRBD1 (6 bases). The V end lost 0 bases, the J end lost 4 bases, and 12 bases lay between the germline ends. This CDR3 comprises 15 residues. CDR1 and CDR2 (germline): SGDLS, YYNGEE. CDR3 loop: CASSVVGTGPDTQYF. The CDR3 nucleotides read TGTGCCAGCAGCGTAGTCGGAACAGGGCCAGATACGCAGTATTTT.

V gene TRBV5-4 combines with J gene TRBJ1-1; TRBD1 matches at 8 bases. CDR1 and CDR2 (germline): SGHNT, YYREEE (reference sequence). V shed 2 bases, J shed 0 bases, and the junction held 6 bases outside the gene matches. The CDR3 is 16 amino acids. CDR3 sequence: CASSLTTGGMNTEAFF. The CDR3 region has the DNA TGTGCCAGCAGCTTAACAACAGGGGGTATGAACACTGAAGCTTTCTTT.

The J gene is TRBJ1-5, the V gene TRBV6-1; 8 nucleotides align to TRBD1. CDR1 is MNHNS, CDR2 SASEGT, per germline. The CDR3 spans 15 residues. With 0 bases clipped from V and 7 bases from J, the junction kept 5 bases outside the gene matches. CDR3 amino acids: CASSEALTGDQPQHF. The CDR3 nucleotides are TGTGCCAGCAGTGAAGCGCTGACAGGGGACCAGCCCCAGCATTTT.

The rearrangement links TRBV5-5 to TRBJ1-4; TRBD1 aligns across 12 bases. Unmatched junction bases numbered 4, after V lost 4 bases and J lost 0 bases. The CDR3 has 17 residues. Germline V gene lookup returns CDR1 SGHKS and CDR2 YYEKEE (reference sequence). The CDR3 DNA sequence: TGTGCCAGCAGCGCGGGGACAGGGGGCACAACTAATGAAAAACTGTTTTTT. As protein: CASSAGTGGTTNEKLFF.

The rearrangement joins TRBV28 to TRBJ1-2; D possibly corresponds to TRBD1 (5 bases). The germline V gene has CDR1 MDHEN and CDR2 SYDVKM. V lost 4 bases and J lost 5, with 14 bases in between. CDR3 length: 14 amino acids. The CDR3 sequence is CASSSGGRGYGYTF. CDR3 nucleotides: TGTGCCAGCAGTTCCGGGGGACGGGGATATGGCTACACCTTC.

The V call is TRBV12-5, the J call TRBJ1-4; TRBD1 aligns across 7 bases. The CDR3 contains 16 residues. V dropped 5 bases and J dropped 2; count of bases not matched to a gene: 8. Germline-derived CDR1 and CDR2 are LGHNT and FRNRAP. CDR3 loop: CASGALDRDTNEKLFF. CDR3 DNA: TGTGCTAGTGGTGCACTCGACAGGGACACTAATGAAAAACTGTTTTTT.